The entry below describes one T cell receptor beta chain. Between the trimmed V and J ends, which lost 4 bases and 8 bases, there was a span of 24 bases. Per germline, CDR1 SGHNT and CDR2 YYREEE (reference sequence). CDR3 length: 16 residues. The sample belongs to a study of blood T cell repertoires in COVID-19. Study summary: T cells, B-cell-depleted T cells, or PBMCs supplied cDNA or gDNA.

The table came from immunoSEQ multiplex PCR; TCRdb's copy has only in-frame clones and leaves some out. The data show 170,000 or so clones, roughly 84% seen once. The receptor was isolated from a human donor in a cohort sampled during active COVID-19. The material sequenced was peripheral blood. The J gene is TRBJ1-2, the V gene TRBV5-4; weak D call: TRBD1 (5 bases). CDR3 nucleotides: TGTGCCAGCAGCATTCCACAGACCAGGGCAGGGTACGGCTACACCTTC. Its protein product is CASSIPQTRAGYGYTF.